The entry below gives a single TCR beta chain sequence along with its context. Its target is not known. A template switching step contributed a universal primer site, while unique molecular identifiers were present in the cDNA. TCRdb analysed the 5' RACE reads with MiXCR anew, one entry per CDR3 protein. The data show around 1.7 million distinct CDR3 sequences, around a third seen once. The data were taken from a study of identical twins. Healthy Caucasians were all of the donors. Trimming took 5 bases from V and 4 from J, leaving 12 bases between them. Germline CDR1 and CDR2: MNHEY and SVGEGT. The CDR3 contains 14 residues. Study results and caveats: Within cord blood, abundant beta clonotypes carried fewer insertions, but memory repertoires showed no such trend. Researchers caution that invariant MAIT and iNKT cells could partly confound zero-insertion analyses.

Specimen: cord blood. The clonotype was recovered from a newborn girl in good health. The V call is TRBV6-2 or TRBV6-3, the J call TRBJ1-5; D may be TRBD1 (6 bases). The CDR3, as DNA: TGTGCCAGCAGTACTACAGGGCGGAATCAGCCCCAGCATTTT. It specifies CASSTTGRNQPQHF.